These T cell receptor beta chains were read from a single sample in a study of blood T cell repertoires in COVID-19. Produced via immunoSEQ multiplex PCR; TCRdb's table is partial and in-frame only. The table records tens of thousands of clones, roughly 90% of them present only once. The sample consisted of peripheral blood. The receptors here all came from a man aged 45 to 65 with acute or convalescent COVID-19. Each CDR3 is given with its conserved first and last residue. A D gene is named only where the DNA matches it firmly. The size field is filled for only some rows; it gives once, few, many or a size class.

>NA|TRBJ1-2|TRBV15|NA|13
TGTGCCACCAGCAGAGATGGGAGAAACGGCTACACCTTC
CATSRDGRNGYTF
>few|TRBJ2-2|TRBV5-1|NA|17
TGCGCCAGCAGCAATGACCGTGGGGGGTGGAACACCGGGGAGCTGTTTTTT
CASSNDRGGWNTGELFF
>NA|TRBJ2-1|TRBV4-2|NA|18
TGTGCCAGCAGCCAAGAAGAAGTCGGACTCACCGCCCGTAATGAGCAGTTCTTC
CASSQEEVGLTARNEQFF
>NA|TRBJ2-7|TRBV4-1|NA|15
TGCGCCAGCAGCCCTTCAAGTGCGCTACTTTACGAGCAGTACTTC
CASSPSSALLYEQYF
>NA|TRBJ1-1|TRBV2|NA|14
TGTGCCTACACCCTAAAAACAGGGAATACTGAAGCTTTCTTT
CAYTLKTGNTEAFF
>NA|TRBJ2-7|TRBV10-3|TRBD2|18
TGTGCCATCGCGGGAGAGGGAGGGCCGGCTAGCGGGGGCTACGAGCAGTACTTC
CAIAGEGGPASGGYEQYF
>NA|TRBJ1-1|TRBV18|NA|13
TGTGCCAGCTCATCGGACAGGAACACTGAAGCTTTCTTT
CASSSDRNTEAFF
>NA|TRBJ1-2|TRBV11-2|NA|15
TGTGCCAGCAGCTTAGAGGGGGCGGCTAACTATGGCTACACCTTC
CASSLEGAANYGYTF
>NA|TRBJ1-6|TRBV5-4|TRBD1|16
TGTGCCAGCAGCTCCAGACAGGGGGCTTCCCATTCACCCCTCCACTTT
CASSSRQGASHSPLHF
>once|TRBJ2-7|TRBV30|TRBD1|11
TGTGCCGGACAGGGGAACTACGAGCAGTACTTC
CAGQGNYEQYF
>NA|TRBJ1-3|TRBV30|NA|12
TGTGCCTACGGGACACTCGGAAACACCATATATTTT
CAYGTLGNTIYF
>NA|TRBJ2-2|TRBV18|TRBD1|16
TGTGCCAGCTCGAACGGGGACAGGGCCAACACCGGGGAGCTGTTTTTT
CASSNGDRANTGELFF
>NA|TRBJ1-5|TRBV11-2|TRBD1|16
TGTGCCAGCAGCCCTTATCCGGGACAGCTAAATCAGCCCCAGCATTTT
CASSPYPGQLNQPQHF
>NA|TRBJ2-7|TRBV5-1|TRBD2|15
TGCGCCAGCAGCCCGGAACTAGCGGGGACTTACGAGCAGTACTTC
CASSPELAGTYEQYF
>NA|TRBJ1-1|TRBV30|NA|12
TGTGCCTGGAGTGTACCGGGGGGGCTTCGGTTCTTT
CAWSVPGGLRFF
>few|TRBJ1-5|TRBV24-1|NA|18
TGTGCCACGGCTGATGGGCAGGGCGGATTAGGAAGCAATCAGCCCCAGCATTTT
CATADGQGGLGSNQPQHF